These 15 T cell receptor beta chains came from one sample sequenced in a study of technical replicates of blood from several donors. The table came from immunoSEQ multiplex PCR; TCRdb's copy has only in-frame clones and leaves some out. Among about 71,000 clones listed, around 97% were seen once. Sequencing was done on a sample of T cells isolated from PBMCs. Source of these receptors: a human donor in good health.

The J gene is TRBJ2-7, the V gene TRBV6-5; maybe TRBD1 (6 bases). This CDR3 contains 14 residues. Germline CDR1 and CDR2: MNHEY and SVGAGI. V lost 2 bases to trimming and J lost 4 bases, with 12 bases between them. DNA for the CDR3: TGTGCCAGCAGTTACCCCGGGACAATTTACGAGCAGTACTTC. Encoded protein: CASSYPGTIYEQYF.

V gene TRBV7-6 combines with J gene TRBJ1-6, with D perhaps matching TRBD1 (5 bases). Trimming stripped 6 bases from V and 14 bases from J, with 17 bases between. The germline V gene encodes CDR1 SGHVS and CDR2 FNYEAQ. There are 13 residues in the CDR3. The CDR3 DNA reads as TGTGCCAGCAGTGCGACAGAGCGCCTGTCCCTCCACTTT. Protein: CASSATERLSLHF.

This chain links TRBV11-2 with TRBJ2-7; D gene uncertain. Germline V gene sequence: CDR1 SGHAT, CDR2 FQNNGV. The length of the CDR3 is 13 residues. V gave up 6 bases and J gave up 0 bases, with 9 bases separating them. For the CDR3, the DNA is TGTGCCAGCAGATCGTTGCGCTCCTACGAGCAGTACTTC. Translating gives CASRSLRSYEQYF.

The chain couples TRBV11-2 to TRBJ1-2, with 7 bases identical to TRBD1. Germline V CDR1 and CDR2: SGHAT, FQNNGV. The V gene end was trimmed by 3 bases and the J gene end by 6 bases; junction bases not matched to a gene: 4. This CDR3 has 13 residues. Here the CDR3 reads CASSFQGVDGYTF. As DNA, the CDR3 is TGTGCCAGCAGCTTCCAGGGGGTGGATGGCTACACCTTC.

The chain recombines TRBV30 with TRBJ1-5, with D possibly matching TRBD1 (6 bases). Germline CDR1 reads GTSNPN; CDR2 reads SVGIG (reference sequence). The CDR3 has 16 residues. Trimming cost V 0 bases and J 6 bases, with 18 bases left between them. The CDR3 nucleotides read TGTGCCTGGAGTGTACGGGAGGGCAGGGGCGGTCAGCCCCAGCATTTT. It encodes CAWSVREGRGGQPQHF. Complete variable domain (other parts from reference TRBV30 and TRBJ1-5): SQTIHQWPATLVQPVGSPLSLECTVEGTSNPNLYWYRQAAGRGLQLLFYSVGIGQISSEVPQNLSASRPQDRQFILSSKKLLLSDSGFYLCAWSVREGRGGQPQHFGDGTRLSIL.

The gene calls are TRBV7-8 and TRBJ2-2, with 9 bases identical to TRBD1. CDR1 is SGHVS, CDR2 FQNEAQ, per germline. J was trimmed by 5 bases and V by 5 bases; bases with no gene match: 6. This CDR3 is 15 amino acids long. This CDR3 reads CASSARDRETGELFF. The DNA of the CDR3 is TGTGCCAGCAGCGCCCGGGACAGGGAAACCGGGGAGCTGTTTTTT.

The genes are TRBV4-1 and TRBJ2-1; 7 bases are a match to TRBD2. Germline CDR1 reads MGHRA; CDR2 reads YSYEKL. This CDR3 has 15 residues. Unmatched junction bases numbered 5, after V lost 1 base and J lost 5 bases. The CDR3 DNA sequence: TGCGCCAGCAGCCAAGGCAGCGGGAACCACAATGAGCAGTTCTTC. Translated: CASSQGSGNHNEQFF.

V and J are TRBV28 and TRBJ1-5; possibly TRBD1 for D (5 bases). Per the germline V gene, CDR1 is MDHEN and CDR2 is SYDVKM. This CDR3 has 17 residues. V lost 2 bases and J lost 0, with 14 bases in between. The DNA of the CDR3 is TGTGCCAGCAGTTTAGGTCCAGGGTTTGTTAGCAATCAGCCCCAGCATTTT. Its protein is CASSLGPGFVSNQPQHF.

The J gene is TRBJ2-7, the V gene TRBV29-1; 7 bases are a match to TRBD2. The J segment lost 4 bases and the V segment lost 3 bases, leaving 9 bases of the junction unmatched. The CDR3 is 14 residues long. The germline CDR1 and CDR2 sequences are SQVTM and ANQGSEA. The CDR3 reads CSVEGREGTYEQYF. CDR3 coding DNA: TGCAGCGTTGAGGGGAGGGAGGGTACTTACGAGCAGTACTTC.

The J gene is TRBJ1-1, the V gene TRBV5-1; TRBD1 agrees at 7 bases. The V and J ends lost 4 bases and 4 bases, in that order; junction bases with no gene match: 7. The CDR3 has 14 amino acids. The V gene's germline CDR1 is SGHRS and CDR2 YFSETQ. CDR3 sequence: CASSARGAGTEAFF. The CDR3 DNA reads TGCGCCAGCAGCGCCAGGGGGGCAGGCACTGAAGCTTTCTTT.

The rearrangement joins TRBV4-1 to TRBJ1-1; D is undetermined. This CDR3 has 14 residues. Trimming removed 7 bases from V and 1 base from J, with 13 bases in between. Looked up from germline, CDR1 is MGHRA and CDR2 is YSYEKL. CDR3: CASNPWEGNTEAFF. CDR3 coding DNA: TGCGCCAGCAACCCCTGGGAGGGGAACACTGAAGCTTTCTTT.

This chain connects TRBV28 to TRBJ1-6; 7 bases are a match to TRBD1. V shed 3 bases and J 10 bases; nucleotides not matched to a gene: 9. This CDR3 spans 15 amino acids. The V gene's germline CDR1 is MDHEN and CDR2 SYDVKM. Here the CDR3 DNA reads TGTGCCAGCAGTTTCGGGACAGCAAGGCACTCACCCCTCCACTTT. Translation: CASSFGTARHSPLHF. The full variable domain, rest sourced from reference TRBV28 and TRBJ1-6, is DVKVTQSSRYLVKRTGEKVFLECVQDMDHENMFWYRQDPGLGLRLIYFSYDVKMKEKGDIPEGYSVSREKKERFSLILESASTNQTSMYLCASSFGTARHSPLHFGNGTRLTVT.

The CDR3 here is CAWSVGLAAEDTQYF. The CDR3 coding sequence is TGTGCCTGGAGTGTAGGCCTAGCGGCTGAGGATACGCAGTATTTT. The chain links TRBV30 to TRBJ2-3; 7 nucleotides match TRBD2. Trimming removed 0 bases from V and 6 bases from J; junction bases left unmatched: 9. The CDR3 covers 15 residues. Per germline, CDR1 GTSNPN and CDR2 SVGIG (reference sequence). Variable domain in full (rest from reference TRBV30 and TRBJ2-3): SQTIHQWPATLVQPVGSPLSLECTVEGTSNPNLYWYRQAAGRGLQLLFYSVGIGQISSEVPQNLSASRPQDRQFILSSKKLLLSDSGFYLCAWSVGLAAEDTQYFGPGTRLTVL.

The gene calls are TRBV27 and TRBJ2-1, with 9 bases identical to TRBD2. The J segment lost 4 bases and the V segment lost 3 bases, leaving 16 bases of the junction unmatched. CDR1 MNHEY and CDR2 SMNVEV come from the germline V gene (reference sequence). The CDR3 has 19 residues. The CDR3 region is CASSFKFSGLAGIYNEQFF. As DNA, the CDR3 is TGTGCCAGCAGTTTTAAGTTCAGTGGGCTAGCGGGAATATACAATGAGCAGTTCTTC.

The CDR3 loop reads CASSLRTGANEQYF. CDR3 nucleotide sequence: TGTGCCAGTAGCCTAAGGACAGGGGCAAACGAGCAGTACTTC. This chain connects TRBV19 to TRBJ2-7, with 9 bases identical to TRBD1. V shed 6 bases, J shed 5 bases, and the junction held 8 bases outside the gene matches. CDR1 and CDR2 from the germline V gene are LNHDA and SQIVND (reference sequence). There are 14 residues in the CDR3.